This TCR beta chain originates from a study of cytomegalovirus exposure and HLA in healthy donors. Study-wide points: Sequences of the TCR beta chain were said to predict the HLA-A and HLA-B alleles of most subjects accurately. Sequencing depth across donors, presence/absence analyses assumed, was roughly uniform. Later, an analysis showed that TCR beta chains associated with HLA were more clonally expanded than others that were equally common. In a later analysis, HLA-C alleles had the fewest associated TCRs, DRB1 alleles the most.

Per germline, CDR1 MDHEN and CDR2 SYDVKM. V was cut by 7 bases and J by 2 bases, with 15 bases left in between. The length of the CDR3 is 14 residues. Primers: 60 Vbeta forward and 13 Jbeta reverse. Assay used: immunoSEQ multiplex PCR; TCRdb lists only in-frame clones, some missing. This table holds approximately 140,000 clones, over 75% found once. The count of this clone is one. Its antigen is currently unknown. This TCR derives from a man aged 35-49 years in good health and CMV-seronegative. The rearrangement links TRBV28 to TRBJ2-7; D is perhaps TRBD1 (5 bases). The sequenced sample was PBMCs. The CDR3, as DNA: TGTGCCAGCAAAGAGACAGTCTTTCCCTACGAGCAGTACTTC. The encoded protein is CASKETVFPYEQYF.